The 29 T cell receptor beta chains below come from one sample, sequenced in a study of cytomegalovirus exposure and HLA in healthy donors. Vbeta (60) and Jbeta (13) primers were used in the PCR. Profiling relied on immunoSEQ multiplex PCR, and the TCRdb table lists in-frame clones only, not all of them. This table has over 75,000 clones, about two thirds appearing once. Material: PBMCs. These receptor sequences come from a human donor in good health.

The chain has TRBV30 and TRBJ2-7; tentative D call: TRBD1 (6 bases). V lost 5 bases to trimming and J lost 3 bases, with 14 bases between them. This CDR3 region has 13 residues. Germline V gene data show CDR1 as GTSNPN and CDR2 as SVGIG (reference sequence). CDR3 in amino acids: CAWQTGTIYEQYF. DNA of the CDR3: TGTGCCTGGCAGACCGGGACAATCTACGAGCAGTACTTC.

This clone turned up a few times. The chain combines TRBV9 with TRBJ1-3, with D possibly matching TRBD1 (6 bases). Germline V gives CDR1 SGDLS, CDR2 YYNGEE. The CDR3 covers 18 residues. Trimming left V 0 bases short and J 3 bases short, with 19 bases between. The CDR3 region is CASSVALGAPNVGNTIYF. The CDR3 DNA reads TGTGCCAGCAGCGTAGCCTTGGGGGCCCCTAACGTTGGAAACACCATATATTTT. The complete variable domain, with remaining parts taken from reference TRBV9 and TRBJ1-3, reads DSGVTQTPKHLITATGQRVTLRCSPRSGDLSVYWYQQSLDQGLQFLIQYYNGEERAKGNILERFSAQQFPDLHSELNLSSLELGDSALYFCASSVALGAPNVGNTIYFGEGSWLTVV.

This chain joins TRBV7-9 and TRBJ2-7; 8 positions match TRBD1. The CDR3 totals 15 residues. V lost 5 bases and J lost 3; bases outside the gene matches: 9. Germline-derived CDR1 and CDR2 are SEHNR and FQNEAQ (reference sequence). Here the CDR3 reads CASSLWTGPYYEQYF. The CDR3 region has the DNA TGTGCCAGCAGCCTATGGACAGGGCCTTACTACGAGCAGTACTTC.

The chain carries TRBV19 and TRBJ1-5; 8 nucleotides align to TRBD1. In germline, CDR1 is LNHDA, CDR2 SQIVND (reference sequence). The CDR3 runs 13 residues. Germline trimming cut 10 bases from V and 6 bases from J; bases unmatched to any gene: 8. This CDR3 is CAISQGASQPQHF. In DNA, the CDR3 is TGTGCCATCTCCCAGGGGGCTAGTCAGCCCCAGCATTTT.

This chain connects TRBV19 to TRBJ1-5; 9 bases line up with TRBD1. Trimming removed 7 bases from V and 4 bases from J; junction bases left unmatched: 11. The CDR3 contains 16 residues. Germline assignment: CDR1 LNHDA and CDR2 SQIVND (reference sequence). CDR3 amino acids: CASTDGDRGFNQPQHF. The CDR3 bases are TGTGCCAGTACGGACGGAGACAGGGGGTTTAATCAGCCCCAGCATTTT.

The genes are TRBV5-1 and TRBJ2-2, with unresolved D. The length of the CDR3 is 15 residues. Germline V gene data show CDR1 as SGHRS and CDR2 as YFSETQ. The ends were cut back, 0 bases at V and 3 bases at J, with 9 bases in the middle. The CDR3 DNA sequence: TGCGCCAGCAGCTTGGGAATAGCCTACACCGGGGAGCTGTTTTTT. It yields the protein CASSLGIAYTGELFF.

This clone was counted once. This chain links TRBV20-1 with TRBJ1-4; D perhaps matches TRBD1 (5 bases). The CDR3 has 11 residues. Germline-derived CDR1 and CDR2 are DFQATT and SNEGSKA (reference sequence). Trimming left V 1 base short and J 17 bases short, with 14 bases between. The CDR3 is CSARANRKDFF. The DNA of the CDR3 is TGCAGTGCTAGAGCGAACAGGAAAGACTTTTTT.

V is TRBV30 and J is TRBJ1-3, with D unresolved. V shed 3 bases and J shed 0 bases, with 12 bases lying between them. There are 15 residues in the CDR3. The germline gives CDR1 GTSNPN, CDR2 SVGIG (reference sequence). CDR3 DNA sequence: TGTGCCTGGAGAAGGCCGGGTTCCTCTGGAAACACCATATATTTT. Translation gives CAWRRPGSSGNTIYF.

The chain links TRBV9 to TRBJ1-2; D ambiguous. V lost 2 bases and J 10 bases, leaving 18 bases between the germline ends. Germline V gene data show CDR1 as SGDLS and CDR2 as YYNGEE. The CDR3 is made up of 14 amino acids. CDR3 amino acids: CASSVLREGRDYTF. The CDR3 coding sequence is TGTGCCAGCAGCGTCCTACGTGAGGGTAGAGACTACACCTTC.

The V gene is TRBV10-3, the J gene TRBJ1-4; tentative D call: TRBD1 (5 bases). The CDR3 spans 14 residues. Trimming removed 4 bases at V and 8 bases at J, with 14 bases between. Germline-derived CDR1 and CDR2 are ENHRY and SYGVKD. The CDR3, as DNA: TGTGCCATCAGTGCGGGGGGTTCTTTAGAAAAACTGTTTTTT. It encodes CAISAGGSLEKLFF.

This clone was found a few times. J is TRBJ1-5 and V is TRBV7-2, with TRBD1 identical over 8 bases. Trimming took 4 bases from V and 4 from J; bases not matched to a gene: 3. The length of the CDR3 is 14 residues. Looked up from germline, CDR1 is SGHTA and CDR2 is FQGNSA. The CDR3 is CASSYRQGNQPQHF. CDR3 DNA sequence: TGTGCCAGCAGCTACCGACAGGGGAATCAGCCCCAGCATTTT.

The V call is TRBV27, the J call TRBJ2-7; D perhaps matches TRBD1 (6 bases). V dropped 2 bases and J dropped 4 bases, with 9 bases sitting between them. The CDR3 runs 13 residues. Germline CDR1 and CDR2: MNHEY and SMNVEV (reference sequence). This CDR3 reads CASSLVTGYEQYF. The CDR3 DNA reads TGTGCCAGCAGTTTAGTCACAGGGTACGAGCAGTACTTC.

A single count supports this clone. This chain's CDR3 is CASSLSPGENTGELFF. Written as DNA, the CDR3 is TGTGCCAGCAGCTTGTCCCCAGGGGAGAACACCGGGGAGCTGTTTTTT. The chain couples TRBV5-5 to TRBJ2-2, with D maybe TRBD1 (6 bases). V lost 1 base and J lost 1, with 11 bases in between. The CDR3 consists of 16 residues. Germline lookup yields CDR1 SGHKS and CDR2 YYEKEE (reference sequence).

This clone came up a few times. Other DNA sequences in this sample translate to the same CDR3. The chain employs TRBV9 and TRBJ1-1; tentatively, D is TRBD1 (6 bases). The length of the CDR3 is 12 residues. Germline V gene data show CDR1 as SGDLS and CDR2 as YYNGEE. The ends were cut back, 7 bases at V and 8 bases at J, with 15 bases in the middle. The CDR3 here is CASSLGQGEAFF. CDR3 nucleotides: TGTGCCAGCTCGCTCGGGCAGGGGGAAGCTTTCTTT.

The chain combines TRBV19 with TRBJ1-6; D uncertain. The CDR3 is made up of 14 amino acids. The germline V and J ends were trimmed by 5 bases and 2 bases, with 7 bases remaining between them. Germline V gives CDR1 LNHDA, CDR2 SQIVND (reference sequence). The CDR3: CASSGEAYNSPLHF. DNA for the CDR3: TGTGCCAGTAGTGGAGAAGCCTATAATTCACCCCTCCACTTT.

The V call is TRBV4-3, the J call TRBJ2-3; 8 bases match TRBD2. The CDR3 extends over 16 amino acids. Unmatched junction bases numbered 7, after V lost 2 bases and J lost 3 bases. Germline CDR1 and CDR2: LGHNA and YSLEER. In nucleotides, the CDR3 is TGCGCCAGCAGCCAACGACTAGCGAGTGTTACAGATACGCAGTATTTT. It specifies CASSQRLASVTDTQYF.

The V and J genes are TRBV13 and TRBJ2-7; 7 nucleotides agree with TRBD1. Germline CDR1 PRHDT, CDR2 FYEKMQ (reference sequence). The CDR3 spans 14 residues. The V gene end was trimmed by 3 bases and the J gene end by 1 base; junction bases not matched to a gene: 3. The CDR3 is CASSFGTASYEQYF. The CDR3, as DNA: TGTGCCAGCAGCTTCGGGACAGCTTCCTACGAGCAGTACTTC.

This clone was observed a handful of times. V and J are TRBV7-8 and TRBJ2-7; D may be TRBD1 (5 bases). Germline V gives CDR1 SGHVS, CDR2 FQNEAQ. The CDR3 has 15 amino acids. V was cut by 0 bases and J by 7 bases, with 16 bases left in between. The CDR3 loop is CASSLARARIEEQYF. As DNA, the CDR3 is TGTGCCAGCAGCTTAGCCAGGGCCAGGATCGAGGAGCAGTACTTC.

The J gene is TRBJ1-2, the V gene TRBV18, with D possibly TRBD1 on 5 matching bases. From germline, CDR1 is KGHSH and CDR2 LQKENI. Trimming removed 1 base from V and 8 bases from J, with 17 bases in between. CDR3 length: 15 amino acids. CDR3 DNA sequence: TGTGCCAGCTCACCACGCACCCAGGGAGGGCGAGGCTACACCTTC. Encoded protein: CASSPRTQGGRGYTF.

The gene calls are TRBV19 and TRBJ2-1, with a possible D match to TRBD2 (6 bases). The germline V gene encodes CDR1 LNHDA and CDR2 SQIVND (reference sequence). The CDR3 contains 16 residues. V lost 1 base to trimming and J lost 5 bases, with 15 bases between them. CDR3 coding DNA: TGTGCCAGTAGTATAGTGTGGCAGGGAGGTGACAATGAGCAGTTCTTC. This encodes CASSIVWQGGDNEQFF.

The rearrangement joins TRBV27 to TRBJ2-3; the match to TRBD2 covers 10 bases. CDR1 is MNHEY and CDR2 is SMNVEV in the germline V gene (reference sequence). The CDR3 is 16 amino acids. V lost 5 bases and J lost 3; bases outside the gene matches: 8. The CDR3, as DNA: TGTGCCAGCAGTCAACCACCTAGCGGGGGAACAGATACGCAGTATTTT. The encoded protein is CASSQPPSGGTDTQYF.

In nucleotides, the CDR3 is TGTGCCAGCGCCCAAGGGAGCGCCTACGGCACAGATACGCAGTATTTT. Its protein product is CASAQGSAYGTDTQYF. This sequence joins TRBV7-2 and TRBJ2-3; D may be TRBD2 (5 bases). Trimming removed 8 bases at V and 1 base at J, with 19 bases between. In germline, CDR1 is SGHTA, CDR2 FQGNSA. The CDR3 is made up of 16 amino acids.

J is TRBJ2-3 and V is TRBV4-3; 8 bases match TRBD2. After removal of 0 bases from V and 1 base from J, the junction contained 3 bases not matched to a gene. Looked up from germline, CDR1 is LGHNA and CDR2 is YSLEER. This CDR3 region has 16 residues. As DNA, the CDR3 is TGCGCCAGCAGCCAAGAAGGGCGGGGGGGCACAGATACGCAGTATTTT. It yields the protein CASSQEGRGGTDTQYF.

A few counts support this clone. The chain recombines TRBV30 with TRBJ2-3; 7 nucleotides line up with TRBD2. This CDR3 has 13 residues. Germline V gene data show CDR1 as GTSNPN and CDR2 as SVGIG (reference sequence). V lost 4 bases, J lost 6 bases, and 7 bases stayed unmatched. CDR3 DNA sequence: TGTGCCTGGAACAAGCGGGGTAAGGATACGCAGTATTTT. This gives the protein CAWNKRGKDTQYF.

V and J are TRBV11-3 and TRBJ2-1, with TRBD2 matching 12 bases. The germline V gene has CDR1 SGHNT and CDR2 YENEEA. This CDR3 spans 16 amino acids. J was trimmed by 5 bases and V by 1 base; bases with no gene match: 3. The DNA of the CDR3 is TGTGCCAGCAGCTTAGGGCTAGCGGGGGGGAACAATGAGCAGTTCTTC. It yields the protein CASSLGLAGGNNEQFF.

The chain has TRBV9 and TRBJ2-1; D gene unclear. The V gene lost 1 base and the J gene lost 3 bases, with 14 bases spanning the gap. CDR1 SGDLS and CDR2 YYNGEE come from the germline V gene. There are 16 residues in the CDR3. The CDR3 spells CASSVIGGQIYNEQFF. The CDR3 DNA reads TGTGCCAGCAGCGTAATAGGCGGCCAGATCTACAATGAGCAGTTCTTC.

The chain recombines TRBV5-6 with TRBJ2-2; TRBD2 might be the D (5 bases). Germline-derived CDR1 and CDR2 are SGHDT and YYEEEE. Trimming removed 4 bases from V and 14 bases from J, with 15 bases in between. The CDR3 spans 12 residues. Written as DNA, the CDR3 is TGTGCCAGCAGCCGGCGGGTCTTGGACCTGTTTTTT. It encodes CASSRRVLDLFF.

The chain uses TRBV6-6 and TRBJ1-2; no clear D. The CDR3 is 12 amino acids. The V end was cut by 8 bases, the J end by 7 bases, with 14 bases between. Per the germline V gene, CDR1 is MNHNY and CDR2 is SVGAGI (reference sequence). CDR3 amino acids: CASAPGRVGYTF. The CDR3 bases are TGTGCCAGCGCCCCGGGAAGAGTTGGCTACACCTTC.

This clone showed up just once. V gene TRBV11-3 combines with J gene TRBJ2-7; 8 bases match TRBD2. The germline V gene has CDR1 SGHNT and CDR2 YENEEA. The CDR3 extends over 15 amino acids. The junction had 7 bases not matched to a gene; V was cut back by 1 base and J by 5 bases. The CDR3 protein is CASSLGVSGDHEQYF. The CDR3 nucleotides read TGTGCCAGCAGCTTAGGGGTTAGCGGGGACCACGAGCAGTACTTC.